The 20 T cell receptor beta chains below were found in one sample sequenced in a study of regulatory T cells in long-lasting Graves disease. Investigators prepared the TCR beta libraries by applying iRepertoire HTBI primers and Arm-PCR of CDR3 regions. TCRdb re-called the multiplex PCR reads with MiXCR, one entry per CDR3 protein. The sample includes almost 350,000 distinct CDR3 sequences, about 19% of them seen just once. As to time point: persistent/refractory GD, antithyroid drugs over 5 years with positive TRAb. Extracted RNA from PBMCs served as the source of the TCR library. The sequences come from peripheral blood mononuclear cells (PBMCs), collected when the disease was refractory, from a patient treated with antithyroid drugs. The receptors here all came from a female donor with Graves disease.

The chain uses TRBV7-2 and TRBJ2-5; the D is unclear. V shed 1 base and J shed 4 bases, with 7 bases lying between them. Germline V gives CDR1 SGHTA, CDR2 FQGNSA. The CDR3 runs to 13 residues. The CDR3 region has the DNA TGTGCCAGCAGCTTAGTCTGGCGAGAGACCCAGTACTTC. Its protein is CASSLVWRETQYF.

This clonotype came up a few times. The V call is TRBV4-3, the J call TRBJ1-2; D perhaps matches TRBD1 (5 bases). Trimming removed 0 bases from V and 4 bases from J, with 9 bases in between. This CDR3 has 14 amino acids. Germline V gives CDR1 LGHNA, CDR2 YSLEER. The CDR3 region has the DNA TGCGCCAGCAGCCAAGACAAGGGGATCTATGGCTACACCTTC. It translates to CASSQDKGIYGYTF.

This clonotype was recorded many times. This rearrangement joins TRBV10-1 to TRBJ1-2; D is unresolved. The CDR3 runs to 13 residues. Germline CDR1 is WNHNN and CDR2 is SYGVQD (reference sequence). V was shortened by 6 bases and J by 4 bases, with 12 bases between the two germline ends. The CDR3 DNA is TGCGCCAGCAGCCAGGACTTCGGCTATGGCTACACCTTC. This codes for CASSQDFGYGYTF.

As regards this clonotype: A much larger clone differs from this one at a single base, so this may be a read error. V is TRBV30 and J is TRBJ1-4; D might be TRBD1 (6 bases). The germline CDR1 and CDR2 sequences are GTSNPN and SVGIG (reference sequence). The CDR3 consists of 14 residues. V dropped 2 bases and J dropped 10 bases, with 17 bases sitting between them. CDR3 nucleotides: TGTGCCTGGAGTCCACAGGGCTTGAGTGGAAAACTGTTTTTT. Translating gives CAWSPQGLSGKLFF.

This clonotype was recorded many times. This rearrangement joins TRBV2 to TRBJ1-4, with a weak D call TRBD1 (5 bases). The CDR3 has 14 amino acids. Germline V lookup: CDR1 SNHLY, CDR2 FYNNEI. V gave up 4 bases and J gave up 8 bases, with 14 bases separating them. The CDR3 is CASSVPRAREKLFF. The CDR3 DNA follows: TGTGCCAGCAGTGTCCCCAGGGCCAGGGAAAAACTGTTTTTT.

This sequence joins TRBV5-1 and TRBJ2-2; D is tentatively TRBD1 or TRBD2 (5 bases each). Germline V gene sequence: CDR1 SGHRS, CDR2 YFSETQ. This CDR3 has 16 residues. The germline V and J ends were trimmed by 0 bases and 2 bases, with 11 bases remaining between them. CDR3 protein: CASSLGGIRNTGELFF. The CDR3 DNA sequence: TGCGCCAGCAGCTTGGGGGGGATTAGAAACACCGGGGAGCTGTTTTTT.

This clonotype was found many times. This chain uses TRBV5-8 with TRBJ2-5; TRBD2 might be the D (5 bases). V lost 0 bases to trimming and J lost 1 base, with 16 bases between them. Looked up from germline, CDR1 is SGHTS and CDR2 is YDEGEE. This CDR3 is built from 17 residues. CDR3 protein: CASSLVGASKLQETQYF. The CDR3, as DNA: TGTGCCAGCAGCTTGGTCGGAGCTAGCAAACTCCAAGAGACCCAGTACTTC.

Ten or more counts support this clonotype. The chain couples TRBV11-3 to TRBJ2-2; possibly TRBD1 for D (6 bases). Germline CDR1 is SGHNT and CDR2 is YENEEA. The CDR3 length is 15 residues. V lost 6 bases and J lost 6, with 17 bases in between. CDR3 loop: CASRPGTPRAGELFF. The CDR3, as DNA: TGTGCCAGCAGACCCGGGACACCGAGGGCCGGGGAGCTGTTTTTT.

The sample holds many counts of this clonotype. CDR3 coding DNA: TGTGCCAGCAGTTACCCATTGACTAGCGGGAGGACCTCTTGGGAGCAGTACTTC. Protein: CASSYPLTSGRTSWEQYF. The chain has TRBV6-2 or TRBV6-3 and TRBJ2-7; 13 nucleotides line up with TRBD2. CDR3 size: 18 residues. The germline gives CDR1 MNHEY, CDR2 SVGEGT. V trimming: 2 bases; J trimming: 7 bases; junction bases outside the gene matches: 14.

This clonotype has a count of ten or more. CDR3 bases: TGTGCCAGCAGTACAGGGGTCGGCTACACCTTC. Translation: CASSTGVGYTF. The chain has TRBV6-1 and TRBJ1-2; 7 bases agree with TRBD1. This CDR3 is 11 amino acids long. The trim removed 5 bases at V and 8 bases at J, leaving 2 bases unmatched. The germline gives CDR1 MNHNS, CDR2 SASEGT.

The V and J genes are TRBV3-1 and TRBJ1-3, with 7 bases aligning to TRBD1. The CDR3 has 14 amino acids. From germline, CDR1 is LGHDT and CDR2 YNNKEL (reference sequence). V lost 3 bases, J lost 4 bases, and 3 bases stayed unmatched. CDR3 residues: CASSHRGSGNTIYF. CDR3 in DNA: TGTGCCAGCAGCCACAGGGGGTCCGGAAACACCATATATTTT.

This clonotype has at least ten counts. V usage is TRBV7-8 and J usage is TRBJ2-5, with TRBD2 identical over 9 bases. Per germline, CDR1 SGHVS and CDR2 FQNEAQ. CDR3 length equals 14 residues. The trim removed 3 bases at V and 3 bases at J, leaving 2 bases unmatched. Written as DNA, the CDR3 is TGTGCCAGCAGCTTCTCTAGCGGGGAAGAGACCCAGTACTTC. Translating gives CASSFSSGEETQYF. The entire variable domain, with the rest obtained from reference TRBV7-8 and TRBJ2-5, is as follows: GAGVSQSPRYKVAKRGQDVALRCDPISGHVSLFWYQQALGQGPEFLTYFQNEAQLDKSGLPSDRFFAERPEGSVSTLKIQRTQQEDSAVYLCASSFSSGEETQYFGPGTRLLVL.

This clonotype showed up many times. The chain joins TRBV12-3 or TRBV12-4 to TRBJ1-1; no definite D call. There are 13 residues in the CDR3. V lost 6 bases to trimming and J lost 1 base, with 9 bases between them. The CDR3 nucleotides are TGTGCCAGCAGCTCCCTTTCGAACACTGAAGCTTTCTTT. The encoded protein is CASSSLSNTEAFF.

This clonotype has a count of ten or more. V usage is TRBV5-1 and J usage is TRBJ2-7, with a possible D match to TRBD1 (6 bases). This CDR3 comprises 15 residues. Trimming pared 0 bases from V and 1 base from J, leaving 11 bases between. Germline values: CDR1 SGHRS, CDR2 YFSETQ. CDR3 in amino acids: CASSLGHRESYEQYF. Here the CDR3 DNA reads TGCGCCAGCAGCTTGGGCCACAGGGAATCCTACGAGCAGTACTTC.

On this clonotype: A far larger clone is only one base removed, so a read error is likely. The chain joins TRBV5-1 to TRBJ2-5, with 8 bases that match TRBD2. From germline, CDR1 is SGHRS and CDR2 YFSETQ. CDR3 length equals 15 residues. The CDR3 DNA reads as TGTGCCAGCAGCATAGGTAACGGGAGGGTAGAGACCCAGTACTTC. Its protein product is CASSIGNGRVETQYF.

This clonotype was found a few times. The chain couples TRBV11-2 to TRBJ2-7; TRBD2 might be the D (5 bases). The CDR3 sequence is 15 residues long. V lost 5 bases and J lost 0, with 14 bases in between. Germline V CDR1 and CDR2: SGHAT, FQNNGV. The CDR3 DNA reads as TGTGCCAGCAGCCACCTTAGGACTTTCTCCTACGAGCAGTACTTC. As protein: CASSHLRTFSYEQYF.

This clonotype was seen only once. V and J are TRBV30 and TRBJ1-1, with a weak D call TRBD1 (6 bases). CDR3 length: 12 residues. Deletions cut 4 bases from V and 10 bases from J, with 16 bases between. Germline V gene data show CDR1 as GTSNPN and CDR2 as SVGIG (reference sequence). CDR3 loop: CAWTGAPRGAFF. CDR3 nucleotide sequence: TGTGCCTGGACAGGGGCCCCTAGGGGAGCTTTCTTT.

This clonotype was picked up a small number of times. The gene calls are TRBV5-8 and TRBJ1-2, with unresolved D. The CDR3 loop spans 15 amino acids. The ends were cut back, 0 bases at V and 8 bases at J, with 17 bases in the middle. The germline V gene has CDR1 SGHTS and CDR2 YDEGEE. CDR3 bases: TGTGCCAGCAGCTTGGAAGGCAGAGAAATAGAGGGCTACACCTTC. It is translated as CASSLEGREIEGYTF.

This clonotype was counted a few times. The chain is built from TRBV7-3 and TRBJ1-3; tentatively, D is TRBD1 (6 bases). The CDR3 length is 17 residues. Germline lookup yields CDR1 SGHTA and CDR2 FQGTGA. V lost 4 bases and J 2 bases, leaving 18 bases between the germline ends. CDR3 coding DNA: TGTGCCAGCAGCTCCCGGGACATTCCAAAGACTGGAAACACCATATATTTT. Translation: CASSSRDIPKTGNTIYF.

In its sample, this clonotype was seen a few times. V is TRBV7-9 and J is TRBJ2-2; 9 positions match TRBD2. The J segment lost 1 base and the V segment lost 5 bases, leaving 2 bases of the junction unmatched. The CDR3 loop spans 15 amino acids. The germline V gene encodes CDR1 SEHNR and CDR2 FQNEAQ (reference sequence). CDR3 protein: CASSSSGGNTGELFF. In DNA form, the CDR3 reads TGTGCCAGCAGCAGTAGCGGGGGGAACACCGGGGAGCTGTTTTTT.